This TCR beta chain was found in a study of patients and donors after allogeneic stem cell transplantation. CDR1 is SGHRS and CDR2 is YFSETQ in the germline V gene. There are 17 residues in the CDR3. V was pared by 2 bases and J by 5 bases, with 6 bases of the junction left unmatched. TCRdb used MiXCR to reprocess the RT-PCR reads, holding one entry per CDR3 protein. The data contain 800,000 to 1,000,000 distinct CDR3 sequences, over 15% of them singletons. V usage is TRBV5-1 and J usage is TRBJ2-3; 15 nucleotides line up with TRBD2. The material sequenced was blood, either unsorted or a sorted T cell fraction (not recorded which). This receptor was identified in a human donor who was either an allogeneic HSCT recipient or a stem cell or donor lymphocyte infusion donor (not recorded which). It is not recorded whose cells these are; they may come from a transplant donor. This CDR3 reads CASSFGTSGGFGDTQYF. CDR3 nucleotides: TGCGCCAGCAGCTTTGGGACTAGCGGGGGGTTCGGAGATACGCAGTATTTT.